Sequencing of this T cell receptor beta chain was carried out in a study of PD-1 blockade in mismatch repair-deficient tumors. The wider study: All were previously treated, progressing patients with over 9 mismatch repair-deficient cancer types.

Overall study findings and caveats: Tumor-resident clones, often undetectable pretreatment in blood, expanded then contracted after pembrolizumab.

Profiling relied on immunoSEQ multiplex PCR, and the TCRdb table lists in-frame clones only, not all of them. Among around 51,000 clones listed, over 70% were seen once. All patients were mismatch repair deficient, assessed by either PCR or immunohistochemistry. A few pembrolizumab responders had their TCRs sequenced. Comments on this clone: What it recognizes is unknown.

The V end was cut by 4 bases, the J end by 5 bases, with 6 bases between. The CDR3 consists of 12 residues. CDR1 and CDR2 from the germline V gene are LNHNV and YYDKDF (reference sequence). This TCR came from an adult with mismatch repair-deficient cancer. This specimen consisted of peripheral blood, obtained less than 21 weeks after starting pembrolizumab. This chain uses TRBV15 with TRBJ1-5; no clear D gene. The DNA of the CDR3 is TGTGCCACCAGCACCAACCATCAGCCCCAGCATTTT. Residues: CATSTNHQPQHF.